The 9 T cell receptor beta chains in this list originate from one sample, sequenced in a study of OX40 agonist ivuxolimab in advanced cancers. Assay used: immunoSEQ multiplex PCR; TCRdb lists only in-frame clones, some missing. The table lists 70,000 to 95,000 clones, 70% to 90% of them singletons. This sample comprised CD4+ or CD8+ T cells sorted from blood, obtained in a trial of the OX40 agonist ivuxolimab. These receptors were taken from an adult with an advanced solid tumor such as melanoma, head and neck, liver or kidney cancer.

The CDR3 spells CASSLDGQKGNEQFF. The CDR3 nucleotides are TGTGCCAGCAGCTTAGATGGGCAGAAGGGCAATGAGCAGTTCTTC. The J gene is TRBJ2-1, the V gene TRBV11-3, with D uncertain. In germline, CDR1 is SGHNT, CDR2 YENEEA. The V end was cut by 0 bases, the J end by 6 bases, with 12 bases between. CDR3 length: 15 amino acids.

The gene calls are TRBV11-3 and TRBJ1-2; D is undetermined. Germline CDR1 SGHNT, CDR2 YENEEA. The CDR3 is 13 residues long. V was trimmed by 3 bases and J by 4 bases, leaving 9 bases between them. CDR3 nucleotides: TGTGCCAGCAGCTTGGACGGGAGCTATGGCTACACCTTC. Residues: CASSLDGSYGYTF.

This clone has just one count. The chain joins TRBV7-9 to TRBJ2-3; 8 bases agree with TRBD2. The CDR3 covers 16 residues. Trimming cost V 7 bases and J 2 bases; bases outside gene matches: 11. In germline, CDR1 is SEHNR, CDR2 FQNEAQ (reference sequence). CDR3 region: CASISGGALTTDTQYF. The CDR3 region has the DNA TGTGCCAGCATCTCGGGGGGGGCCCTAACCACAGATACGCAGTATTTT.

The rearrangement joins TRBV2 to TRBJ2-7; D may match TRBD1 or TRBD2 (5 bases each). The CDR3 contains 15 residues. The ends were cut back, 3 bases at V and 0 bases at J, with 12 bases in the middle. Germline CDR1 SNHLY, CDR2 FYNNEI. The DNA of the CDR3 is TGTGCCAGCAGTGATAGATCTGGGGGCTCCTACGAGCAGTACTTC. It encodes CASSDRSGGSYEQYF.

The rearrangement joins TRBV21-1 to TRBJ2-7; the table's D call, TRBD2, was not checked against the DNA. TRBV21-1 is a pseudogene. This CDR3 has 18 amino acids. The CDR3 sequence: CASSNRGLANWRCNEQYF. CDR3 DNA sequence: TGTGCCAGCAGCAATCGGGGTCTAGCGAACTGGAGGTGCAACGAGCAGTACTTC.

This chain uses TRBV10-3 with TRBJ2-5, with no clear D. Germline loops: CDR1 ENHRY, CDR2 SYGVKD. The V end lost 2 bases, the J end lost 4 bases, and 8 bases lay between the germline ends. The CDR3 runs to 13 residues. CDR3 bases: TGTGCCATCAGTGAGGGGATCGGAGAGACCCAGTACTTC. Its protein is CAISEGIGETQYF.

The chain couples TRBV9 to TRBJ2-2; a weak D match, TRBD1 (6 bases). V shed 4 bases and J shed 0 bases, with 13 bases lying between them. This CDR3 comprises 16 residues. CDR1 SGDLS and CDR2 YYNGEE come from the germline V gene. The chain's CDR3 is CASSLSGQTNTGELFF. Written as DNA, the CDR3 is TGTGCCAGCAGCTTATCCGGACAGACGAACACCGGGGAGCTGTTTTTT.

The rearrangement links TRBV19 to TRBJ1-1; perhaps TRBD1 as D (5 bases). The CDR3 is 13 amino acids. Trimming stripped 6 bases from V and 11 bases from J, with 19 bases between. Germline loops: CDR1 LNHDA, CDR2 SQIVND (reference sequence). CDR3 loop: CASRDSTTKGAFF. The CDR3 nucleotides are TGTGCCAGTAGAGACAGTACCACTAAGGGGGCTTTCTTT.

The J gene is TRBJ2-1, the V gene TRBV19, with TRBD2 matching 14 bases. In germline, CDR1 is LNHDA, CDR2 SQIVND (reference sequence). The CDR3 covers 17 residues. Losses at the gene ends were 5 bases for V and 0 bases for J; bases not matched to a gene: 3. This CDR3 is CASSFGLAGGSYNEQFF. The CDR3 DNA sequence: TGTGCCAGTAGTTTCGGACTAGCGGGAGGCTCCTACAATGAGCAGTTCTTC.